Listed here are 26 T cell receptor beta chains from one sample, sequenced in a study of beta chain features in type 1 diabetes. Expressed TCRB transcripts were sequenced after all isolated RNA was converted to cDNA. Profiled with immunoSEQ multiplex PCR; TCRdb holds only in-frame clones, not every one. This table has 500,000 to 850,000 clones, about 14% appearing once. Study-level results: Significant though moderate, a shortening of TCRB CDR3s appeared in all four CD4+ subsets of Type 1 diabetes patients.

These receptors are not linked to any known antigen. The sequencing sample was made of naive CD4+ T cells from blood. These receptors all stem from a man between 18 and 35 years old with type 1 diabetes.

This clone came up a few times. The V and J genes are TRBV9 and TRBJ2-7, with 7 bases fitting TRBD1. V was clipped by 4 bases and J by 3 bases; unmatched bases: 4. The germline gives CDR1 SGDLS, CDR2 YYNGEE. The CDR3 runs 13 residues. The chain's CDR3 is CASSPGQSYEQYF. The CDR3 DNA is TGTGCCAGCAGCCCGGGACAGAGCTACGAGCAGTACTTC. Full variable domain (outside the CDR3, taken from reference TRBV9 and TRBJ2-7): DSGVTQTPKHLITATGQRVTLRCSPRSGDLSVYWYQQSLDQGLQFLIQYYNGEERAKGNILERFSAQQFPDLHSELNLSSLELGDSALYFCASSPGQSYEQYFGPGTRLTVT.

This clone was seen a handful of times. The rearrangement uses TRBV7-2 and TRBJ1-3, with 7 bases aligning to TRBD1. Germline V gene lookup returns CDR1 SGHTA and CDR2 FQGNSA. With 5 bases clipped from V and 7 bases from J, the junction kept 14 bases outside the gene matches. This CDR3 has 16 amino acids. The CDR3 coding sequence is TGTGCCAGCAGCACCTTAGAGGGGGCGCTCCGCAACACCATATATTTT. It codes for CASSTLEGALRNTIYF.

The sample holds a few counts of this clone. J is TRBJ2-1 and V is TRBV2, with no clear D. Trimming pared 4 bases from V and 10 bases from J, leaving 8 bases between. The CDR3 covers 11 residues. CDR1 SNHLY and CDR2 FYNNEI come from the germline V gene. In DNA, the CDR3 is TGTGCCAGCAGTGTCCTAAGGGAGCAGTTCTTC. It translates to CASSVLREQFF.

V and J are TRBV6-1 and TRBJ2-3; D uncertain. Trimming removed 4 bases at V and 3 bases at J, with 2 bases between. CDR1 MNHNS and CDR2 SASEGT come from the germline V gene. The CDR3 is 11 amino acids. CDR3 sequence: CASSVTDTQYF. In DNA form, the CDR3 reads TGTGCCAGCAGTGTTACAGATACGCAGTATTTT.

The J gene is TRBJ1-1, the V gene TRBV11-2; no clear D gene. The CDR3 totals 11 residues. Looked up from germline, CDR1 is SGHAT and CDR2 is FQNNGV. V was trimmed by 1 base and J by 11 bases, leaving 8 bases between them. CDR3 in DNA: TGTGCCAGCAGCTTAGGTGCCGGGGCTTTCTTT. The encoded protein is CASSLGAGAFF.

J is TRBJ2-7 and V is TRBV9; D is possibly TRBD2 (6 bases). V gave up 4 bases and J gave up 6 bases, with 20 bases separating them. The CDR3 length is 15 residues. From germline, CDR1 is SGDLS and CDR2 YYNGEE. The CDR3 is CASSLGRREDLEQYF. CDR3 coding DNA: TGTGCCAGCAGCTTAGGAAGAAGGGAGGACCTCGAGCAGTACTTC. The full variable domain, completed using reference TRBV9 and TRBJ2-7, is DSGVTQTPKHLITATGQRVTLRCSPRSGDLSVYWYQQSLDQGLQFLIQYYNGEERAKGNILERFSAQQFPDLHSELNLSSLELGDSALYFCASSLGRREDLEQYFGPGTRLTVT.

The V gene is TRBV5-4, the J gene TRBJ2-3; weak D call: TRBD2 (6 bases). Trimming stripped 2 bases from V and 0 bases from J, with 10 bases between. Looked up from germline, CDR1 is SGHNT and CDR2 is YYREEE (reference sequence). The CDR3 is 15 amino acids. As DNA, the CDR3 is TGTGCCAGCAGCTTACCGGGGGAAAGCACAGATACGCAGTATTTT. This encodes CASSLPGESTDTQYF. Drawing the rest from reference TRBV5-4 and TRBJ2-3, the complete variable domain is ETGVTQSPTHLIKTRGQQVTLRCSSQSGHNTVSWYQQALGQGPQFIFQYYREEENGRGNFPPRFSGLQFPNYSSELNVNALELDDSALYLCASSLPGESTDTQYFGPGTRLTVL.

The CDR3 DNA is TGTGCCAGCAGCTTAGGAGCAGGGCGGGGTGAGCCCCAGCATTTT. This codes for CASSLGAGRGEPQHF. The chain is built from TRBV7-2 and TRBJ1-5, with a tentative D call TRBD1 (5 bases). V was cut by 1 base and J by 8 bases, with 15 bases left in between. Germline V gene data show CDR1 as SGHTA and CDR2 as FQGNSA. The CDR3 length is 15 residues. The whole variable domain, filled in from reference TRBV7-2 and TRBJ1-5, reads GAGVSQSPSNKVTEKGKDVELRCDPISGHTALYWYRQSLGQGLEFLIYFQGNSAPDKSGLPSDRFSAERTGGSVSTLTIQRTQQEDSAVYLCASSLGAGRGEPQHFGDGTRLSIL.

The table lists this clone with a few counts. The CDR3 region is CASSFEKLGWSTEAFF. CDR3 nucleotide sequence: TGTGCCAGCAGTTTTGAGAAATTGGGGTGGAGCACTGAAGCTTTCTTT. V is TRBV28 and J is TRBJ1-1; D call uncertain. This CDR3 is built from 16 residues. V was cut by 3 bases and J by 4 bases, with 18 bases left in between. Germline lookup yields CDR1 MDHEN and CDR2 SYDVKM.

The chain is built from TRBV30 and TRBJ2-7, with TRBD1 as a possible D gene (7 bases). Germline CDR1 GTSNPN, CDR2 SVGIG (reference sequence). With 2 bases removed from V and 1 base from J, the gap between germline ends came to 12 bases. The CDR3 totals 14 residues. CDR3 DNA sequence: TGTGCCTGGAGTCTCAGGGGGAGGTCCTACGAGCAGTACTTC. This sequence encodes CAWSLRGRSYEQYF.

This clone was observed once. The same CDR3 also results from other DNA sequences found in this sample. The chain couples TRBV18 to TRBJ1-5; a possible D gene is TRBD1 (5 bases). V lost 4 bases and J 5 bases, leaving 9 bases between the germline ends. The CDR3 is made up of 13 amino acids. CDR1 is KGHSH and CDR2 is LQKENI in the germline V gene. This CDR3 is CASSRGRDQPQHF. CDR3 nucleotides: TGTGCCAGCTCACGGGGACGGGATCAGCCCCAGCATTTT. The variable domain in full, with the rest retrieved from reference TRBV18 and TRBJ1-5, is NAGVMQNPRHLVRRRGQEARLRCSPMKGHSHVYWYRQLPEEGLKFMVYLQKENIIDESGMPKERFSAEFPKEGPSILRIQQVVRGDSAAYFCASSRGRDQPQHFGDGTRLSIL.

A word on this clone: This specimen includes other DNA sequences encoding the same CDR3. The chain employs TRBV29-1 and TRBJ2-5; TRBD2 aligns across 9 bases. The V gene's germline CDR1 is SQVTM and CDR2 ANQGSEA. Unmatched junction bases numbered 12, after V lost 6 bases and J lost 7 bases. The CDR3 sequence is 14 residues long. The CDR3 region is CSVGPAGGFGTQYF. The CDR3 DNA reads as TGCAGCGTGGGGCCAGCGGGGGGTTTTGGGACCCAGTACTTC.

The chain couples TRBV16 to TRBJ1-1; D may be TRBD1 (6 bases). The CDR3 is 15 residues long. Germline V lookup: CDR1 KGHSY, CDR2 FQNENV. V dropped 0 bases and J dropped 1 base, with 9 bases sitting between them. The CDR3 DNA reads as TGTGCCAGCAGCCAATCGGGGACACCGAACACTGAAGCTTTCTTT. Its protein product is CASSQSGTPNTEAFF.

The chain links TRBV4-3 to TRBJ1-6, with D unclear. Germline V gene sequence: CDR1 LGHNA, CDR2 YSLEER. This CDR3 contains 15 residues. Trimming cost V 1 base and J 9 bases, with 13 bases left between them. The CDR3 protein is CASSQGRVFGSPLHF. The CDR3 DNA reads as TGCGCCAGCAGCCAAGGACGAGTGTTTGGTTCACCCCTCCACTTT.

The V and J genes are TRBV2 and TRBJ1-4, with D perhaps TRBD1 (5 bases). Germline CDR1 and CDR2: SNHLY and FYNNEI. V was pared by 4 bases and J by 5 bases, with 8 bases between. CDR3 length: 13 residues. CDR3 amino acids: CASSARDNEKLFF. The DNA of the CDR3 is TGTGCCAGCAGTGCCCGGGACAATGAAAAACTGTTTTTT.

The V and J genes are TRBV7-2 and TRBJ1-1, with a tentative D call TRBD1 (5 bases). Trimming took off 5 bases at V and 6 bases at J, with 19 bases between the two ends. Germline CDR1 and CDR2: SGHTA and FQGNSA. There are 15 residues in the CDR3. CDR3 DNA sequence: TGTGCCAGCAGCCCTAGGAGTCCAGGGTTAGCTGAAGCTTTCTTT. Its translation is CASSPRSPGLAEAFF.

This rearrangement joins TRBV21-1 to TRBJ1-1; TRBD1, the table's D call, lacks a check against the DNA. TRBV21-1 has pseudogene status. The CDR3 has 14 amino acids. This CDR3 is CASSKERQNTEAFF. The CDR3 DNA sequence: TGTGCCAGCAGCAAAGAGAGACAGAACACTGAAGCTTTCTTT.

This clone appeared a few times. The chain combines TRBV29-1 with TRBJ2-1; TRBD2 agrees at 9 bases. CDR1 SQVTM and CDR2 ANQGSEA come from the germline V gene. The CDR3 runs 12 residues. V shed 4 bases, J shed 8 bases, and the junction held 3 bases outside the gene matches. CDR3 protein: CSVARGGDEQFF. In DNA, the CDR3 is TGCAGCGTTGCGCGGGGGGGCGATGAGCAGTTCTTC.

This clone has a handful of counts. The genes are TRBV7-9 and TRBJ1-1; TRBD1 matches 9 bases. The V and J ends lost 4 bases and 1 base, in that order; junction bases with no gene match: 4. Germline loops: CDR1 SEHNR, CDR2 FQNEAQ (reference sequence). The CDR3 extends over 15 amino acids. The CDR3 coding sequence is TGTGCCAGCAGCTCAAACAGGGGGCGGAACACTGAAGCTTTCTTT. This gives the protein CASSSNRGRNTEAFF.

CDR3 in DNA: TGTGCCAGCAGCCCCGGCGAGTACTTC. As protein: CASSPGEYF. The rearrangement uses TRBV7-9 and TRBJ2-7, with D unclear. This CDR3 contains 9 residues. Between the trimmed V and J ends, which lost 5 bases and 11 bases, there was a span of 7 bases. Germline V gene data show CDR1 as SEHNR and CDR2 as FQNEAQ (reference sequence).

The V call is TRBV5-4, the J call TRBJ2-4, with D tentatively TRBD1 (6 bases). CDR1 SGHNT and CDR2 YYREEE come from the germline V gene (reference sequence). The V and J ends lost 2 bases and 8 bases respectively, with 14 bases between them. The CDR3 runs to 14 residues. The CDR3 loop reads CASSFDRKGDIQYF. The CDR3 DNA reads TGTGCCAGCAGCTTTGACAGGAAAGGGGACATTCAGTACTTC.

V is TRBV14 and J is TRBJ2-1, with a possible D match to TRBD2 (6 bases). The germline V gene encodes CDR1 SGHDN and CDR2 FVKESK. Deletions cut 2 bases from V and 0 bases from J, with 14 bases between. This CDR3 is 17 amino acids long. The CDR3 here is CASSQFRTTTSYNEQFF. For the CDR3, the DNA is TGTGCCAGCAGCCAATTCAGGACTACGACCTCCTACAATGAGCAGTTCTTC. The full variable domain, its missing parts supplied by reference TRBV14 and TRBJ2-1, is EAGVTQFPSHSVIEKGQTVTLRCDPISGHDNLYWYRRVMGKEIKFLLHFVKESKQDESGMPNNRFLAERTGGTYSTLKVQPAELEDSGVYFCASSQFRTTTSYNEQFFGPGTRLTVL.

The chain recombines TRBV6-1 with TRBJ2-5, with TRBD1 identical over 9 bases. J gave up 13 bases and V 6 bases, and 6 bases lay outside the gene matches. This CDR3 contains 11 residues. Germline CDR1 is MNHNS and CDR2 is SASEGT. This CDR3 reads CASRDRGGGYF. The CDR3, as DNA: TGTGCCAGCAGGGACAGGGGCGGTGGGTACTTC.

The chain links TRBV7-2 to TRBJ2-2; TRBD2 is a possible D gene (5 bases). The CDR3 length is 15 residues. Germline V CDR1 and CDR2: SGHTA, FQGNSA. V was trimmed by 5 bases and J by 0 bases, leaving 10 bases between them. The DNA for the CDR3 is TGTGCCAGCAGCGTAGGAGGACCGAACACCGGGGAGCTGTTTTTT. Protein sequence: CASSVGGPNTGELFF.

This clone was detected only a few times. J is TRBJ2-1 and V is TRBV6-5; TRBD2 matches 7 bases. This CDR3 region has 15 residues. V shed 6 bases, J shed 4 bases, and the junction held 9 bases outside the gene matches. CDR1 is MNHEY, CDR2 SVGAGI, per germline. The CDR3 is CASSYSGAPYNEQFF. CDR3 DNA: TGTGCCAGCAGCTACAGCGGGGCCCCATACAATGAGCAGTTCTTC.

Only a few counts were recorded for this clone. The V call is TRBV7-2, the J call TRBJ1-2; TRBD1 agrees at 7 bases. Germline loops: CDR1 SGHTA, CDR2 FQGNSA. CDR3 length: 12 amino acids. V trimming: 4 bases; J trimming: 8 bases; junction bases outside the gene matches: 4. The CDR3 here is CASSSYRGGYTF. The CDR3 nucleotides read TGTGCCAGCAGCTCCTACAGGGGCGGCTACACCTTC.